This T cell receptor (beta chain) was sequenced in a study of patients and donors after allogeneic stem cell transplantation. This clonotype was detected a few times. TCRdb reanalysed the RT-PCR reads using MiXCR and keeps one entry per CDR3 protein. Of about 410,000 distinct CDR3 sequences in the sample, around 15% were seen once. CDR1 is SGHNT, CDR2 YENEEA, per germline. V shed 4 bases and J 5 bases; nucleotides not matched to a gene: 4. The CDR3 spans 16 residues. The rearrangement uses TRBV11-3 and TRBJ2-2, with 13 bases matching TRBD2. This receptor was identified in a human donor who was either an allogeneic HSCT recipient or a stem cell or donor lymphocyte infusion donor (not recorded which). It is not recorded whose cells these are; they may come from a transplant donor. The sample comprised blood, either unsorted or a sorted T cell fraction (not recorded which). CDR3 sequence reads: CASSSGTSGKTGELFF. DNA for the CDR3: TGTGCCAGCAGCTCCGGGACTAGCGGGAAAACCGGGGAGCTGTTTTTT. The variable domain in full, with the rest retrieved from reference TRBV11-3 and TRBJ2-2, is EAGVVQSPRYKIIEKKQPVAFWCNPISGHNTLYWYLQNLGQGPELLIRYENEEAVDDSQLPKDRFSAERLKGVDSTLKIQPAELGDSAVYLCASSSGTSGKTGELFFGEGSRLTVL.